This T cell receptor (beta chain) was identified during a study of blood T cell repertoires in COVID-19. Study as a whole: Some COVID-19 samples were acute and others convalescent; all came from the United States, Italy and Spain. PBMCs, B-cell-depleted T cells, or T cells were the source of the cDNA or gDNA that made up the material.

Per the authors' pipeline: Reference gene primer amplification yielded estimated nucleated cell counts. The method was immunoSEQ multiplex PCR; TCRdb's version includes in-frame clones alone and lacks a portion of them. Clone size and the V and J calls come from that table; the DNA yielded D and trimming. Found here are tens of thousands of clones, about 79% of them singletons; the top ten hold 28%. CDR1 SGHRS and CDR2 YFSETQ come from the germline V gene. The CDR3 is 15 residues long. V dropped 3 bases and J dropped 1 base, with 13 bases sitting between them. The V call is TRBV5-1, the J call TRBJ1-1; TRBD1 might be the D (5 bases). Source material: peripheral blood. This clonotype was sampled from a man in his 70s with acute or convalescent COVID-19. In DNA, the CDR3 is TGCGCCAGCAGCTCGAATGGGGGGACGAACACTGAAGCTTTCTTT. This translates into CASSSNGGTNTEAFF.